The 17 T cell receptor beta chains presented below share a single source sample, sequenced in a study of radiotherapy plus CTLA-4 blockade in lung cancer (dated by TCRdb to the late 2010s). Receptors were amplified or captured by the immunoSEQ multiplex PCR assay. TCRdb provides this immuneACCESS table in a form limited to in-frame rearrangements. Some clones are lacking; in checked studies, under half of them reflect an unresolved V gene, and why the rest are absent is not known. This sample is represented by about 50,000 clones; about 83% of them were singletons. The ten largest clones capture 4% to 5% of the sample. Sequenced material: peripheral blood, taken from a patient treated with radiotherapy plus ipilimumab. Receptor source: a human donor with non-small cell lung cancer whose response to radiotherapy plus ipilimumab could not be evaluated.

V usage is TRBV9 and J usage is TRBJ1-3; no clear D gene. The CDR3 has 15 amino acids. Germline-derived CDR1 and CDR2 are SGDLS and YYNGEE. The ends were cut back, 0 bases at V and 7 bases at J, with 14 bases in the middle. The CDR3 sequence is CASSVAPGKRNTIYF. CDR3 bases: TGTGCCAGCAGCGTAGCTCCGGGTAAAAGGAACACCATATATTTT.

The V call is TRBV19, the J call TRBJ2-5; D not certain. The CDR3 runs to 14 residues. The germline V gene has CDR1 LNHDA and CDR2 SQIVND (reference sequence). V lost 1 base, J lost 2 bases, and 8 bases lay in between. CDR3: CASSIGSGQETQYF. CDR3 coding DNA: TGTGCCAGTAGTATAGGGTCCGGGCAAGAGACCCAGTACTTC. Based on the CDR3 plus reference TRBV19 and TRBJ2-5, the full variable domain is DGGITQSPKYLFRKEGQNVTLSCEQNLNHDAMYWYRQDPGQGLRLIYYSQIVNDFQKGDIAEGYSVSREKKESFPLTVTSAQKNPTAFYLCASSIGSGQETQYFGPGTRLLVL.

V usage is TRBV28 and J usage is TRBJ2-7; 14 nucleotides agree with TRBD2. CDR3 size: 14 residues. CDR1 and CDR2 (germline): MDHEN, SYDVKM. J was trimmed by 6 bases and V by 6 bases; bases with no gene match: 4. This CDR3 is CASSPGLAGVEQYF. CDR3 nucleotide sequence: TGTGCCAGCAGCCCGGGACTAGCGGGAGTCGAGCAGTACTTC.

The chain combines TRBV9 with TRBJ2-7; D is possibly TRBD1 (6 bases). Germline CDR1 SGDLS, CDR2 YYNGEE. This CDR3 region has 14 residues. V was shortened by 0 bases and J by 9 bases, with 16 bases between the two germline ends. CDR3 protein: CASSVGTDRRGQYF. The DNA of the CDR3 is TGTGCCAGCAGCGTAGGGACGGACCGCAGGGGGCAGTACTTC.

V is TRBV25-1 and J is TRBJ2-2, with D possibly TRBD2 on 6 matching bases. The V gene lost 8 bases and the J gene lost 4 bases, with 17 bases spanning the gap. Germline values: CDR1 MGHDK, CDR2 SYGVNS. CDR3 length: 15 amino acids. The CDR3 spells CASGLTGALTGELFF. CDR3 sequence (DNA): TGTGCCAGCGGCCTCACGGGAGCACTCACCGGGGAGCTGTTTTTT.

This chain links TRBV5-6 with TRBJ2-7; D is undetermined. Germline CDR1 is SGHDT and CDR2 is YYEEEE. V lost 4 bases and J lost 0, with 8 bases in between. This CDR3 comprises 13 residues. CDR3: CASSVGASYEQYF. CDR3 DNA sequence: TGTGCCAGCAGCGTCGGTGCCTCCTACGAGCAGTACTTC.

This clone was found once. CDR3 in DNA: TGTGCCAGCAGTCGCCTAGGTGGCTTGCTCAATGAGCAGTTCTTC. It specifies CASSRLGGLLNEQFF. The chain recombines TRBV28 with TRBJ2-1; D gene ambiguous. Germline CDR1 reads MDHEN; CDR2 reads SYDVKM. The CDR3 is 15 amino acids. Trimming left V 5 bases short and J 6 bases short, with 17 bases between. Filled out from reference TRBV28 and TRBJ2-1, the complete variable domain reads DVKVTQSSRYLVKRTGEKVFLECVQDMDHENMFWYRQDPGLGLRLIYFSYDVKMKEKGDIPEGYSVSREKKERFSLILESASTNQTSMYLCASSRLGGLLNEQFFGPGTRLTVL.

This chain links TRBV18 with TRBJ2-7, with D possibly TRBD2 on 6 matching bases. The CDR3 length is 15 residues. V shed 2 bases and J shed 3 bases, with 14 bases lying between them. Germline V CDR1 and CDR2: KGHSH, LQKENI. Here the CDR3 DNA reads TGTGCCAGCTCACCAAAGGAGGGCTGGGACTACGAGCAGTACTTC. Residues: CASSPKEGWDYEQYF.

This clone has a handful of counts. The chain has TRBV7-3 and TRBJ2-7; D is perhaps TRBD1 (6 bases). Between the trimmed V and J ends, which lost 5 bases and 2 bases, there was a span of 13 bases. Germline assignment: CDR1 SGHTA and CDR2 FQGTGA. The CDR3 covers 14 residues. The CDR3 nucleotides read TGTGCCAGCAGCCCCCAGGGGTCTGCCTACGAGCAGTACTTC. Its protein is CASSPQGSAYEQYF.

This clone was detected once. The rearrangement uses TRBV28 and TRBJ1-2; D may be TRBD1 (6 bases). Germline CDR1 reads MDHEN; CDR2 reads SYDVKM. The CDR3 loop spans 12 amino acids. The V end was cut by 3 bases, the J end by 7 bases, with 9 bases between. CDR3 residues: CASSFRGGGYTF. CDR3 nucleotides: TGTGCCAGCAGTTTTAGGGGGGGTGGCTACACCTTC.

In DNA form, the CDR3 reads TGTGCCTGGAGTGTTGAGTCAAATCAGCCCCAGCATTTT. Translation: CAWSVESNQPQHF. The chain couples TRBV30 to TRBJ1-5; D not certain. Germline CDR1 is GTSNPN and CDR2 is SVGIG (reference sequence). CDR3 size: 13 residues. V was trimmed by 0 bases and J by 4 bases, leaving 7 bases between them.

The chain employs TRBV4-3 and TRBJ1-4; TRBD1 aligns across 7 bases. From germline, CDR1 is LGHNA and CDR2 YSLEER. V lost 0 bases and J lost 7; bases outside the gene matches: 8. The CDR3 loop spans 16 amino acids. The CDR3 DNA follows: TGCGCCAGCAGCCAAGAAGTTATCAGGGGGGCTGAAAAACTGTTTTTT. It yields the protein CASSQEVIRGAEKLFF.

The V call is TRBV2, the J call TRBJ2-3; 7 nucleotides agree with TRBD2. Losses at the gene ends were 4 bases for V and 7 bases for J; bases not matched to a gene: 5. The CDR3 runs to 13 residues. Germline V gene sequence: CDR1 SNHLY, CDR2 FYNNEI. DNA of the CDR3: TGTGCCAGCAGTGGGATAGCGGGCAATACGCAGTATTTT. This sequence encodes CASSGIAGNTQYF.

V usage is TRBV5-4 and J usage is TRBJ1-2; possibly TRBD1 for D (6 bases). The CDR3 has 14 residues. Trimming left V 0 bases short and J 7 bases short, with 13 bases between. Looked up from germline, CDR1 is SGHNT and CDR2 is YYREEE (reference sequence). CDR3 nucleotide sequence: TGTGCCAGCAGCTTGGGTGGACAGTCGGCTGGCTACACCTTC. Translation: CASSLGGQSAGYTF.

V gene TRBV27 combines with J gene TRBJ2-4; D remains ambiguous. The CDR3 is made up of 16 amino acids. V lost 5 bases, J lost 0 bases, and 14 bases lay in between. Germline lookup yields CDR1 MNHEY and CDR2 SMNVEV (reference sequence). The CDR3 is CASSGHSQIAKNIQYF. CDR3 DNA sequence: TGTGCCAGCAGTGGTCACAGTCAAATAGCCAAAAACATTCAGTACTTC.

The gene calls are TRBV19 and TRBJ1-5; 7 positions match TRBD1. The junction had 20 bases not matched to a gene; V was cut back by 10 bases and J by 5 bases. This CDR3 region has 17 residues. Germline CDR1 is LNHDA and CDR2 is SQIVND (reference sequence). CDR3 in DNA: TGTGCCACTCGACGGACAGGAGGTCGTGGGGGTCATCAGCCCCAGCATTTT. Its protein is CATRRTGGRGGHQPQHF.

The V gene is TRBV28, the J gene TRBJ1-2, with 8 bases lining up with TRBD1. The junction had 6 bases not matched to a gene; V was cut back by 1 base and J by 2 bases. The CDR3 extends over 16 amino acids. CDR1 and CDR2 from the germline V gene are MDHEN and SYDVKM. CDR3 bases: TGTGCCAGCAGTTTATCCCCGGGACAGGAGAACTATGGCTACACCTTC. Translated, it gives CASSLSPGQENYGYTF.